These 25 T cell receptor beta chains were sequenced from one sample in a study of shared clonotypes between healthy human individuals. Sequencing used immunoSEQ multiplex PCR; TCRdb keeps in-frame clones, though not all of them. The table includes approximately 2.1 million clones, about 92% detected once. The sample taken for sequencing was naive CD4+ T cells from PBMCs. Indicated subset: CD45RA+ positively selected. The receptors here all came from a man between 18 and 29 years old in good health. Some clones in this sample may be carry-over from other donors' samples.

CDR3 residues: CASTPRGGTGELFF. CDR3 DNA: TGTGCCAGCACGCCCCGGGGAGGCACCGGGGAGCTGTTTTTT. The chain links TRBV6-6 to TRBJ2-2, with a weak D call TRBD2 (6 bases). The germline CDR1 and CDR2 sequences are MNHNY and SVGAGI (reference sequence). Trimming removed 7 bases at V and 4 bases at J, with 13 bases between. The CDR3 loop spans 14 amino acids.

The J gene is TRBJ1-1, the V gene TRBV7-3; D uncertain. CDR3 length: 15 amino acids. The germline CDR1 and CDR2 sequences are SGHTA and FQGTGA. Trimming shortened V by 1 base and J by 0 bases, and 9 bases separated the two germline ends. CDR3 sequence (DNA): TGTGCCAGCAGCTTAATCGCCGGCATGAACACTGAAGCTTTCTTT. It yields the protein CASSLIAGMNTEAFF. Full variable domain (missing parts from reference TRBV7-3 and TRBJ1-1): GAGVSQTPSNKVTEKGKYVELRCDPISGHTALYWYRQSLGQGPEFLIYFQGTGAADDSGLPNDRFFAVRPEGSVSTLKIQRTERGDSAVYLCASSLIAGMNTEAFFGQGTRLTVV.

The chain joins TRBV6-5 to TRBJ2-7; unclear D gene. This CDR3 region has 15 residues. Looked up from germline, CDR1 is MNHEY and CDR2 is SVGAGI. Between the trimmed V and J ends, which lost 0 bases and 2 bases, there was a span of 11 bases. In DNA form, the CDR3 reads TGTGCCAGCAGTTACTCGGTCGGGTTAACCTACGAGCAGTACTTC. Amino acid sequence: CASSYSVGLTYEQYF.

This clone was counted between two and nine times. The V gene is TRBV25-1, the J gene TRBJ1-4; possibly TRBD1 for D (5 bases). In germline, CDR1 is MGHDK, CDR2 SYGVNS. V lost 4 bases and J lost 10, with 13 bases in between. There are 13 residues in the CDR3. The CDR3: CASSGWPGPKLFF. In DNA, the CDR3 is TGTGCCAGCAGTGGGTGGCCGGGGCCAAAACTGTTTTTT. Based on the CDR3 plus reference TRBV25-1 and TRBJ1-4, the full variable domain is EADIYQTPRYLVIGTGKKITLECSQTMGHDKMYWYQQDPGMELHLIHYSYGVNSTEKGDLSSESTVSRIRTEHFPLTLESARPSHTSQYLCASSGWPGPKLFFGSGTQLSVL.

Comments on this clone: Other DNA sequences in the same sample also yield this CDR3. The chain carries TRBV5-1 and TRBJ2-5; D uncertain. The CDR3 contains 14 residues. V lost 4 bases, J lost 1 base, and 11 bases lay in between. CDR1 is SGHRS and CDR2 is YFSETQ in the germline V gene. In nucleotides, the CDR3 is TGCGCCAGCAGCCTGGTGGGCAGCCAAGAGACCCAGTACTTC. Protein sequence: CASSLVGSQETQYF.

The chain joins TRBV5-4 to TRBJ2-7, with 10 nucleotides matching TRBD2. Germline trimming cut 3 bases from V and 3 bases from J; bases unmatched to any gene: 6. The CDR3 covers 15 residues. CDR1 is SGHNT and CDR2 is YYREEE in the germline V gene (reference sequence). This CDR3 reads CASSSGTSAYYEQYF. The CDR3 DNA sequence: TGTGCCAGCAGCTCCGGGACTAGCGCCTACTACGAGCAGTACTTC. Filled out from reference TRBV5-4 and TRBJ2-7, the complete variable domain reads ETGVTQSPTHLIKTRGQQVTLRCSSQSGHNTVSWYQQALGQGPQFIFQYYREEENGRGNFPPRFSGLQFPNYSSELNVNALELDDSALYLCASSSGTSAYYEQYFGPGTRLTVT.

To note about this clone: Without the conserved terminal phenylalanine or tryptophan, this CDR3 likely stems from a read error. As DNA, the CDR3 is TGTGCCAGCAGTTCCTCCGGTAGCGTTCCTTTCTACGAGCAGTACTCC. This codes for CASSSSGSVPFYEQYS. The chain carries TRBV6-5 and TRBJ2-7; possible D gene TRBD2, 5 bases. CDR3 length: 16 residues. CDR1 is MNHEY, CDR2 SVGAGI, per germline. The V end was cut by 4 bases, the J end by 3 bases, with 19 bases between.

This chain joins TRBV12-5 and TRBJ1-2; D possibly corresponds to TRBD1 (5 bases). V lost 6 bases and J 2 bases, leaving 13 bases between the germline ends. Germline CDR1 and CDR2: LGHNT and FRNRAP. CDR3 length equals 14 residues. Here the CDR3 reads CASGRGEGNYGYTF. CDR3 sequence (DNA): TGTGCTAGTGGCAGAGGGGAGGGGAACTATGGCTACACCTTC.

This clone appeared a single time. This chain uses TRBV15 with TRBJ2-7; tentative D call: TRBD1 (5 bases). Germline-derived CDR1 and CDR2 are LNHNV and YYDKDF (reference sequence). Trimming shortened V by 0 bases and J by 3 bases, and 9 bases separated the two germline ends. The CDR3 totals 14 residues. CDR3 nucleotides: TGTGCCACCAGCAGAGAGTTCACAGGCTACGAGCAGTACTTC. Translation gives CATSREFTGYEQYF.

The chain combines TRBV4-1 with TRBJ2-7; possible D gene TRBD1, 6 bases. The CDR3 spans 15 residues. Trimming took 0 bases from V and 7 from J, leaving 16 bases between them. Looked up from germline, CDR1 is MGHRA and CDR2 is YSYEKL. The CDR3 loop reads CASSQDGGQFWEQYF. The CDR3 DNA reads TGCGCCAGCAGCCAAGACGGTGGACAGTTCTGGGAGCAGTACTTC.

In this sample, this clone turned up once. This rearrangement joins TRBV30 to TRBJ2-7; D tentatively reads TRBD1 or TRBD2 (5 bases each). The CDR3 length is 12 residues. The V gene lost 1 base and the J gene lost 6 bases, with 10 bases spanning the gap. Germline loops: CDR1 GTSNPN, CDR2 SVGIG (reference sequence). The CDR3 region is CAWSGTGLEQYF. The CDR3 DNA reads TGTGCCTGGAGTGGGACGGGGCTCGAGCAGTACTTC.

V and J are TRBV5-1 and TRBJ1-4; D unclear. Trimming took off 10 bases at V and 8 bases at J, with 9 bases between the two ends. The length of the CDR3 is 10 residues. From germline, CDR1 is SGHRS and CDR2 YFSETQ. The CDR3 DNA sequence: TGCGCCTGGCCCGTAGAAAAACTGTTTTTT. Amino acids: CAWPVEKLFF.

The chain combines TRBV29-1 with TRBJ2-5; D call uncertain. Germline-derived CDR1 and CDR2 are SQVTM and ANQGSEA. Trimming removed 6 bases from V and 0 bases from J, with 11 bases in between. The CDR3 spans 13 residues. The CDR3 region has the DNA TGCAGCGTCTTGCGAAAGTACCAAGAGACCCAGTACTTC. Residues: CSVLRKYQETQYF. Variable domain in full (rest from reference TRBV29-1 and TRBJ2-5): SAVISQKPSRDICQRGTSLTIQCQVDSQVTMMFWYRQQPGQSLTLIATANQGSEATYESGFVIDKFPISRPNLTFSTLTVSNMSPEDSSIYLCSVLRKYQETQYFGPGTRLLVL.

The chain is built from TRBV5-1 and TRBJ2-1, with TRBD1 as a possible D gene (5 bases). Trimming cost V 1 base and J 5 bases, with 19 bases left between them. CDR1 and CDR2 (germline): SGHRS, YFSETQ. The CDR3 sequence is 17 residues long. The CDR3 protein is CASSLLGLGQGNNEQFF. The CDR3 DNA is TGCGCCAGCAGCTTGTTGGGCCTGGGGCAGGGAAACAATGAGCAGTTCTTC.

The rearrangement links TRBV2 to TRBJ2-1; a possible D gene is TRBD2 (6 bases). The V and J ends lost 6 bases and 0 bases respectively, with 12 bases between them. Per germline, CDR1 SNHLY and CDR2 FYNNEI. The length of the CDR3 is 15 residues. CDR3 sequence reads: CASRQRGNSYNEQFF. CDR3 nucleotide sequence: TGTGCCAGCAGACAGCGCGGGAACTCCTACAATGAGCAGTTCTTC.

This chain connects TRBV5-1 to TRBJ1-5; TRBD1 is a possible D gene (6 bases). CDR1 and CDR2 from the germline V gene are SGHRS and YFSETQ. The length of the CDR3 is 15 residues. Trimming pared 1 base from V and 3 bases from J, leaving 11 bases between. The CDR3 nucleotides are TGCGCCAGCAGCTTGACCACAGGGAACAATCAGCCCCAGCATTTT. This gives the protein CASSLTTGNNQPQHF.

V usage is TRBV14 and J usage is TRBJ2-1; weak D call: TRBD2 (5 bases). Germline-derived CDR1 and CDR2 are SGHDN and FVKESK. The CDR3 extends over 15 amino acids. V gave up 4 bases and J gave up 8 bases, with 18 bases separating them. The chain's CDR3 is CASSPSRGFIDEQFF. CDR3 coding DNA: TGTGCCAGCAGCCCCTCTCGGGGATTTATCGATGAGCAGTTCTTC.

The CDR3 DNA reads TGTGCCAGCAGCCAAGACAGGGGAAAGTACTATGGCTACACCTTC. Residues: CASSQDRGKYYGYTF. The rearrangement joins TRBV11-2 to TRBJ1-2; 8 bases align to TRBD1. CDR3 length: 15 amino acids. V lost 5 bases and J lost 3; bases outside the gene matches: 8. Germline V gene lookup returns CDR1 SGHAT and CDR2 FQNNGV.

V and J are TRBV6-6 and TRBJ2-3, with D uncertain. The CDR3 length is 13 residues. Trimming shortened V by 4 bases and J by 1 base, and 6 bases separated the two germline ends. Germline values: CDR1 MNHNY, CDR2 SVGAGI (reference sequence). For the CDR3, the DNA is TGTGCCAGCAGTTGGAGCGGCACAGATACGCAGTATTTT. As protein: CASSWSGTDTQYF.

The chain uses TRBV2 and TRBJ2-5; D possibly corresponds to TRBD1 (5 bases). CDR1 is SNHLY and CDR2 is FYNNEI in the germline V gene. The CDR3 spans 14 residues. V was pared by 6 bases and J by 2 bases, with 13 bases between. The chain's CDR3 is CASRRRGGQETQYF. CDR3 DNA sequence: TGTGCCAGCAGAAGAAGGGGTGGACAAGAGACCCAGTACTTC.

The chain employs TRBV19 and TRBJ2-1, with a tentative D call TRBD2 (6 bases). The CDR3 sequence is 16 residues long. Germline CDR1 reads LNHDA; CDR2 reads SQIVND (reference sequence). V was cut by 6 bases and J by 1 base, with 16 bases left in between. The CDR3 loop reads CASRPPGSGSYNEQFF. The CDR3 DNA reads TGTGCCAGTAGACCTCCAGGGAGCGGGTCCTACAATGAGCAGTTCTTC.

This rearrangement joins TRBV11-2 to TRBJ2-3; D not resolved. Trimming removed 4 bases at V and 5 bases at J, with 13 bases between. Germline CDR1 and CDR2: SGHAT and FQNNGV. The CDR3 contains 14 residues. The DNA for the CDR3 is TGTGCCAGCAGCTCCTACTCACTGGGAGATACGCAGTATTTT. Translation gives CASSSYSLGDTQYF.

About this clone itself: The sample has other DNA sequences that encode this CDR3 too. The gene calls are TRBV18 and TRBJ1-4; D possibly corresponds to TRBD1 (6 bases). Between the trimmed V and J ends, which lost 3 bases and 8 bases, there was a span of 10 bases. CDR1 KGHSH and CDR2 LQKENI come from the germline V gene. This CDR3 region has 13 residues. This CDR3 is CASSPLRGEKLFF. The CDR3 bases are TGTGCCAGCTCACCGCTCAGGGGAGAAAAACTGTTTTTT.

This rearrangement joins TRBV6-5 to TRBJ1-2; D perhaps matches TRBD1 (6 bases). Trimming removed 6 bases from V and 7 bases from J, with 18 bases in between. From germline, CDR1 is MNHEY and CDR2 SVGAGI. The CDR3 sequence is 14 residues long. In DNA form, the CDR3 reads TGTGCCAGCAGGCCCCCCTACAGGGTGGGTGGCTACACCTTC. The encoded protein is CASRPPYRVGGYTF.

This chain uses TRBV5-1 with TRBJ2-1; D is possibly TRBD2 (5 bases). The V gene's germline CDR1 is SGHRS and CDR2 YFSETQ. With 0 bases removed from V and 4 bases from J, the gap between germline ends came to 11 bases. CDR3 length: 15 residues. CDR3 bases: TGCGCCAGCAGCTTGGAACGGTGGACTTACAATGAGCAGTTCTTC. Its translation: CASSLERWTYNEQFF.